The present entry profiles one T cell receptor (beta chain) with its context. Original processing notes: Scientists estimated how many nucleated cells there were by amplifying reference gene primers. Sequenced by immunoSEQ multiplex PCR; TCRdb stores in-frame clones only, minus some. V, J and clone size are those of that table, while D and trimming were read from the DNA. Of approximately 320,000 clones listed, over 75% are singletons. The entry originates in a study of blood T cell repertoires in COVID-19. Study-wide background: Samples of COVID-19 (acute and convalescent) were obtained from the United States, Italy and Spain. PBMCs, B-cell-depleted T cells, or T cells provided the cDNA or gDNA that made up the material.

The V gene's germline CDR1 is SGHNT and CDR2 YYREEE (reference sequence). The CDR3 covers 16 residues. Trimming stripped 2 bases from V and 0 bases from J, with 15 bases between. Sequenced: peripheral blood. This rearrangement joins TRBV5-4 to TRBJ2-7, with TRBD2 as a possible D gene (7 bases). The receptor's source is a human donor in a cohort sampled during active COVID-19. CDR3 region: CASSFGGALLSYEQYF. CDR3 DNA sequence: TGTGCCAGCAGCTTTGGGGGGGCTCTCCTCTCCTACGAGCAGTACTTC.